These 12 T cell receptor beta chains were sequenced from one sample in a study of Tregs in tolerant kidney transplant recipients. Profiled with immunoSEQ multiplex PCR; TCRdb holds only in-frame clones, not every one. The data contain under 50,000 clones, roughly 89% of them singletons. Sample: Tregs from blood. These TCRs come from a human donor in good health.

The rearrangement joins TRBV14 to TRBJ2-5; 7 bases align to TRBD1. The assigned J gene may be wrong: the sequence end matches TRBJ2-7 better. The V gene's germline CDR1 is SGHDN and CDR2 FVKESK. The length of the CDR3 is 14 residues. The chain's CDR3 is CASSKWTGVYEQYF. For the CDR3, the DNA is TGTGCCAGCAGCAAATGGACAGGCGTCTACGAGCAGTACTTC.

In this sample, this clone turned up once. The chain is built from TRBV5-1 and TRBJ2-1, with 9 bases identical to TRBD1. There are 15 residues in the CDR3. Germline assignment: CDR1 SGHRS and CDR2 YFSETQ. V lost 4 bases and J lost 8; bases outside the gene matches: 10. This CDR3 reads CASSPVPGQGHEQFF. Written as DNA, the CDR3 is TGCGCCAGCAGCCCGGTCCCGGGACAGGGCCATGAGCAGTTCTTC.

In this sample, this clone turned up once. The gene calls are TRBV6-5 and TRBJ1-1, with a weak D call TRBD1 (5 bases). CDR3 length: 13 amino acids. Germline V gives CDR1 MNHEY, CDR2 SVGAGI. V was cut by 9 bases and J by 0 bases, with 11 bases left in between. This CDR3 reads CASISRVNTEAFF. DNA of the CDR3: TGTGCCAGTATTTCCAGGGTGAACACTGAAGCTTTCTTT.

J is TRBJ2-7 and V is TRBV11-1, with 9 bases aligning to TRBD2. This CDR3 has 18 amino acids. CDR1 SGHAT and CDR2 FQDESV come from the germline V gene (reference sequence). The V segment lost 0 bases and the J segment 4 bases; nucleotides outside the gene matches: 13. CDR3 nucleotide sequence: TGTGCCAGCAGCTTAGCGCGGGGAGCTAGCGGGATTTCTTACGAGCAGTACTTC. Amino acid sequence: CASSLARGASGISYEQYF.

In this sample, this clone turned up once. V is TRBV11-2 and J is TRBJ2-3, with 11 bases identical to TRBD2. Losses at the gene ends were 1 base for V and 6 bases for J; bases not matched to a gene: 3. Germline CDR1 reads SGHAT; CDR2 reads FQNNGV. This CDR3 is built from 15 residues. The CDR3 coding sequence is TGTGCCAGCAGCTTAGGTAGCGGGGGGGTGGATACGCAGTATTTT. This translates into CASSLGSGGVDTQYF.

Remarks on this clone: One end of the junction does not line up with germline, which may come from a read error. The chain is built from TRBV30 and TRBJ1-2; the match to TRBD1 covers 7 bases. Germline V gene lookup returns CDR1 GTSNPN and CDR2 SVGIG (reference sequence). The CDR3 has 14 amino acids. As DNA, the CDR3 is TGTGCCCGGAGAGGAACCGGCAGGGGGGACGGCTACACCTTC. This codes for CARRGTGRGDGYTF.

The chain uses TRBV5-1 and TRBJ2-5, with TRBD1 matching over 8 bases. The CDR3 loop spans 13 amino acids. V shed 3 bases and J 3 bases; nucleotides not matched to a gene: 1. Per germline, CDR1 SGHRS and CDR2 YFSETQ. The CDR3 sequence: CASSSQGEETQYF. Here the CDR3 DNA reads TGCGCCAGCAGCTCACAGGGGGAAGAGACCCAGTACTTC.

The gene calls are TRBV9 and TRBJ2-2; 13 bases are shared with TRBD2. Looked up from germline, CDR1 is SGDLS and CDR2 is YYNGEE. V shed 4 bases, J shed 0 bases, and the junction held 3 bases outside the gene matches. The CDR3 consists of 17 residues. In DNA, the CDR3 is TGTGCCAGCAGCCTGGGACTAGCGGGGACGAACACCGGGGAGCTGTTTTTT. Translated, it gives CASSLGLAGTNTGELFF. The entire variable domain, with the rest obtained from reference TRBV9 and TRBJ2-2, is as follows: DSGVTQTPKHLITATGQRVTLRCSPRSGDLSVYWYQQSLDQGLQFLIQYYNGEERAKGNILERFSAQQFPDLHSELNLSSLELGDSALYFCASSLGLAGTNTGELFFGEGSRLTVL.

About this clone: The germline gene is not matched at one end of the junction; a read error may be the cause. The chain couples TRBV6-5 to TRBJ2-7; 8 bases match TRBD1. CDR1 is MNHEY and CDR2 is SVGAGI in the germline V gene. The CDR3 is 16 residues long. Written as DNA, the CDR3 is TGTGCCGGCAGTTACGGGACAGGTTTAGGGGAACACGAGCAGTACTTC. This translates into CAGSYGTGLGEHEQYF.

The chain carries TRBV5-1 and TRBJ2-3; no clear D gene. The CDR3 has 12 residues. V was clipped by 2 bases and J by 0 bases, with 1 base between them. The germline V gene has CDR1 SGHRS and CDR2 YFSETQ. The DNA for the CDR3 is TGCGCCAGCAGCTTTAGCACAGATACGCAGTATTTT. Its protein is CASSFSTDTQYF. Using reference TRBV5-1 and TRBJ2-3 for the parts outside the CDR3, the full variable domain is KAGVTQTPRYLIKTRGQQVTLSCSPISGHRSVSWYQQTPGQGLQFLFEYFSETQRNKGNFPGRFSGRQFSNSRSEMNVSTLELGDSALYLCASSFSTDTQYFGPGTRLTVL.

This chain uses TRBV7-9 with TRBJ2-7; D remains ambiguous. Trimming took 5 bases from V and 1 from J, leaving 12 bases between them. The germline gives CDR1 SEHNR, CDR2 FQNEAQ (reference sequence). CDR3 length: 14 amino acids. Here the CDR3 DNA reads TGTGCCAGCAGCAAGGGATTGAAGTCCTACGAGCAGTACTTC. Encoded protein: CASSKGLKSYEQYF. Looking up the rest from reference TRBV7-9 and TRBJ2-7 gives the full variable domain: DTGVSQNPRHKITKRGQNVTFRCDPISEHNRLYWYRQTLGQGPEFLTYFQNEAQLEKSRLLSDRFSAERPKGSFSTLEIQRTEQGDSAMYLCASSKGLKSYEQYFGPGTRLTVT.

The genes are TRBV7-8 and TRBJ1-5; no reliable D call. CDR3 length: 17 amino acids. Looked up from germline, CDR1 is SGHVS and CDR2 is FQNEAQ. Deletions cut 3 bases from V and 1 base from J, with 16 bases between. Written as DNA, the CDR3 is TGTGCCAGCAGCTTTTTTTCGTGGATTGTGAGCAATCAGCCCCAGCATTTT. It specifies CASSFFSWIVSNQPQHF. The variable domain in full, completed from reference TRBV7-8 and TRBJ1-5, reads GAGVSQSPRYKVAKRGQDVALRCDPISGHVSLFWYQQALGQGPEFLTYFQNEAQLDKSGLPSDRFFAERPEGSVSTLKIQRTQQEDSAVYLCASSFFSWIVSNQPQHFGDGTRLSIL.